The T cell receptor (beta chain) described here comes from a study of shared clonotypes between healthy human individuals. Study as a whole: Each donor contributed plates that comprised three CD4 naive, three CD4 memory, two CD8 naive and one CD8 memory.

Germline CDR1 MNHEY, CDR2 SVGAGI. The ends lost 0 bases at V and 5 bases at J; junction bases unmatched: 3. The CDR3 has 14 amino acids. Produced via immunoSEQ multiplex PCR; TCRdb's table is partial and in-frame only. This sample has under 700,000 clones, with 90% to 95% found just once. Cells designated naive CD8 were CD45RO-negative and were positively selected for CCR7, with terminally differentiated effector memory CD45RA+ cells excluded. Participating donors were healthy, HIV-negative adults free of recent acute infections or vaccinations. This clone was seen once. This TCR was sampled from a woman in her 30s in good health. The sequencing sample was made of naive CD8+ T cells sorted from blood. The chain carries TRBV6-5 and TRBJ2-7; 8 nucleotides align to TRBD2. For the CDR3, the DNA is TGTGCCAGCAGTTACTCGCCGGGGGGGGACGAGCAGTACTTC. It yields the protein CASSYSPGGDEQYF.